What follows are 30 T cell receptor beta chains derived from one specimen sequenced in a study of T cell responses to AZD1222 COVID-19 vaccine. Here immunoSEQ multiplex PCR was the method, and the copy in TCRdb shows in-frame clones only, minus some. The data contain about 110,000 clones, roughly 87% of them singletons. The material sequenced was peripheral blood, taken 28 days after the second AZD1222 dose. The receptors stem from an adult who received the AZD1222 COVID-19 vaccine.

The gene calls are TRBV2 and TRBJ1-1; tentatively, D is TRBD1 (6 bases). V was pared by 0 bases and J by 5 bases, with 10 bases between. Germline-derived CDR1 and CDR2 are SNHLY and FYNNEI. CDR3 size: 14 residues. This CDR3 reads CASSEAGGLTEAFF. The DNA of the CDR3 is TGTGCCAGCAGTGAAGCAGGGGGTTTGACTGAAGCTTTCTTT.

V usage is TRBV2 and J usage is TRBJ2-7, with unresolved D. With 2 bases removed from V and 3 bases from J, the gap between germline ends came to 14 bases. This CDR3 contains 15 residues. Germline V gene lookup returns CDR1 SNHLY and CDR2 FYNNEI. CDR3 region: CASSEMTSGNYEQYF. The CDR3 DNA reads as TGTGCCAGCAGTGAAATGACTTCTGGAAACTACGAGCAGTACTTC.

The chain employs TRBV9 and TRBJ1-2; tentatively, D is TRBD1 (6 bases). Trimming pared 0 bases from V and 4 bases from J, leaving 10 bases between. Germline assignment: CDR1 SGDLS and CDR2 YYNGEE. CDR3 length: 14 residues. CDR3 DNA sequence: TGTGCCAGCAGCGTAGGGCAGGGGTTCTATGGCTACACCTTC. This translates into CASSVGQGFYGYTF.

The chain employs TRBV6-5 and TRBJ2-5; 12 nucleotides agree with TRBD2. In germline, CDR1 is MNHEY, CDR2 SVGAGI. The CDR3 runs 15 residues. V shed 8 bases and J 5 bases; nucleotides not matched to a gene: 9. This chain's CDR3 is CASGPSGGAGETQYF. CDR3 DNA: TGTGCCAGCGGCCCTAGCGGGGGGGCGGGGGAGACCCAGTACTTC.

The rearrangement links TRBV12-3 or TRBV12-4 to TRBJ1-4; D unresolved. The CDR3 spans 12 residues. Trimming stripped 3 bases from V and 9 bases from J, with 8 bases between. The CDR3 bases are TGTGCCAGCAGTTTTTCCCGGCAAAAACTGTTTTTT. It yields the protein CASSFSRQKLFF.

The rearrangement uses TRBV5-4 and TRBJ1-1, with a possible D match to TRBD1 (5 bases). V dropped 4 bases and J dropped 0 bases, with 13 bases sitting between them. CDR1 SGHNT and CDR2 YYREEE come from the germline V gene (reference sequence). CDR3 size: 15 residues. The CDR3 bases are TGTGCCAGCAGCCCCTCGGGGGGGATGAACACTGAAGCTTTCTTT. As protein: CASSPSGGMNTEAFF.

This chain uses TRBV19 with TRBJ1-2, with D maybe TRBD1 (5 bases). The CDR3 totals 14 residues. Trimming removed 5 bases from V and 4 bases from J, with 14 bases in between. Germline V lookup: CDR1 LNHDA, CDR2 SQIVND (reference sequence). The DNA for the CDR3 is TGTGCCAGTAGTCCGCCTCCGGGGGGCTATGGCTACACCTTC. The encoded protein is CASSPPPGGYGYTF.

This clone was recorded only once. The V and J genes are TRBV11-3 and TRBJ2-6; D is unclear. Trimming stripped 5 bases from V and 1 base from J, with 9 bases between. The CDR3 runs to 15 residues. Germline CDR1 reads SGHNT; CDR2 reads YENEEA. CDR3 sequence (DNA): TGTGCCAGCAGCGGCGGCGGTTCTGGGGCCAACGTCCTGACTTTC. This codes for CASSGGGSGANVLTF.

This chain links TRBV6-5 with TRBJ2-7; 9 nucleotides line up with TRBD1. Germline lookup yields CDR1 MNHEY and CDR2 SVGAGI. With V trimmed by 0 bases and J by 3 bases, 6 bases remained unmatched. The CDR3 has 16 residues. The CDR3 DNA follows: TGTGCCAGCAGTTACTCGATGACGGGACAGGGCTACGAGCAGTACTTC. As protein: CASSYSMTGQGYEQYF.

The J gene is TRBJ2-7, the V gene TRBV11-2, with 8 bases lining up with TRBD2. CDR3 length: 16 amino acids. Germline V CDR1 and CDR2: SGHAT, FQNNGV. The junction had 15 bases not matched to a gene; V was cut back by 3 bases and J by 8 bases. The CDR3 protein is CASSFERRGSGEKQYF. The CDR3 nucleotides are TGTGCCAGCAGCTTTGAACGGAGGGGTAGCGGGGAAAAGCAGTACTTC.

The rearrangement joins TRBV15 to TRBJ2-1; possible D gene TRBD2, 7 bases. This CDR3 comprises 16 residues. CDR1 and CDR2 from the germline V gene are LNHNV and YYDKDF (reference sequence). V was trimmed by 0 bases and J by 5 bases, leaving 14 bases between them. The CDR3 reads CATSRDREGGNNEQFF. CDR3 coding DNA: TGTGCCACCAGCAGAGATAGGGAGGGGGGAAACAATGAGCAGTTCTTC.

The CDR3 DNA is TGTGCCAGCACCACGACGACTGGGGCCAACGTCCTGACTTTC. It encodes CASTTTTGANVLTF. This chain uses TRBV28 with TRBJ2-6; D remains unclear. V was trimmed by 7 bases and J by 2 bases, leaving 9 bases between them. CDR3 size: 14 residues. The germline V gene encodes CDR1 MDHEN and CDR2 SYDVKM.

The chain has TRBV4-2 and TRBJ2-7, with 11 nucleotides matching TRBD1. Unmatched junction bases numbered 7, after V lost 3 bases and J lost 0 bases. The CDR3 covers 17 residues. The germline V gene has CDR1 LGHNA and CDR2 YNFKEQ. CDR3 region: CASSQDGQGASSYEQYF. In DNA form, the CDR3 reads TGTGCCAGCAGCCAGGACGGACAGGGGGCAAGCTCCTACGAGCAGTACTTC.

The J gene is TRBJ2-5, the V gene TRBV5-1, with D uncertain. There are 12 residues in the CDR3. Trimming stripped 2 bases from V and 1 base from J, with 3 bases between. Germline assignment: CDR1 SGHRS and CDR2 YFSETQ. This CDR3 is CASSFPQETQYF. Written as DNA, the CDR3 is TGCGCCAGCAGCTTCCCCCAAGAGACCCAGTACTTC.

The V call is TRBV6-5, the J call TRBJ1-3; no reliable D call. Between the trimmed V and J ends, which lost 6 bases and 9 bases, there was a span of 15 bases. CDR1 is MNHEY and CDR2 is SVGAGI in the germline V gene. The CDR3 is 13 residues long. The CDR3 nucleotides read TGTGCCAGCAGGGGCCTTGGGCGGCGCACCATATATTTT. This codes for CASRGLGRRTIYF.

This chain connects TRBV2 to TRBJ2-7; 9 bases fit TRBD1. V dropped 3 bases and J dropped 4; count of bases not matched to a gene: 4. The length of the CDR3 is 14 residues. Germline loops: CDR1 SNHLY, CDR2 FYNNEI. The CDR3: CASSDSGQGYEQYF. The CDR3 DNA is TGTGCCAGCAGTGACTCCGGACAGGGGTACGAGCAGTACTTC. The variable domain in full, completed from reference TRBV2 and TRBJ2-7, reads EPEVTQTPSHQVTQMGQEVILRCVPISNHLYFYWYRQILGQKVEFLVSFYNNEISEKSEIFDDQFSVERPDGSNFTLKIRSTKLEDSAMYFCASSDSGQGYEQYFGPGTRLTVT.

Here the CDR3 reads CASRPGQGASSPLHF. CDR3 nucleotides: TGTGCCAGCAGGCCGGGACAGGGGGCCAGTTCACCCCTCCACTTT. This rearrangement joins TRBV6-5 to TRBJ1-6; 12 nucleotides align to TRBD1. In germline, CDR1 is MNHEY, CDR2 SVGAGI. V dropped 6 bases and J dropped 9; count of bases not matched to a gene: 6. The length of the CDR3 is 15 residues.

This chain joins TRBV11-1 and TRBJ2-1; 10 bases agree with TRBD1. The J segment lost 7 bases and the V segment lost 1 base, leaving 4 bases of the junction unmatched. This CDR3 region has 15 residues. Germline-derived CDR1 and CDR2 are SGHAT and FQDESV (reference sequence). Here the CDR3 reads CASSLGGQGTNEQFF. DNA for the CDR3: TGTGCCAGCAGCTTAGGGGGACAGGGGACAAATGAGCAGTTCTTC.

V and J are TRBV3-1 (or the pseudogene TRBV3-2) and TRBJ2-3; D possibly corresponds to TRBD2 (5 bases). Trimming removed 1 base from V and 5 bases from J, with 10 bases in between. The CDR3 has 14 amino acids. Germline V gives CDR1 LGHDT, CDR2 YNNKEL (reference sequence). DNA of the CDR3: TGTGCCAGCAGCCAAGGCGGGCCGAGAGATACGCAGTATTTT. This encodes CASSQGGPRDTQYF.

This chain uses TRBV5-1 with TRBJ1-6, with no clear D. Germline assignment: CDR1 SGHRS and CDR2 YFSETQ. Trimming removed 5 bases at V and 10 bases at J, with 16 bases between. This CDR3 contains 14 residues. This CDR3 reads CASSPGRPRSPLHF. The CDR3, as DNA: TGCGCCAGCAGTCCCGGGCGGCCAAGGTCACCCCTCCACTTT.

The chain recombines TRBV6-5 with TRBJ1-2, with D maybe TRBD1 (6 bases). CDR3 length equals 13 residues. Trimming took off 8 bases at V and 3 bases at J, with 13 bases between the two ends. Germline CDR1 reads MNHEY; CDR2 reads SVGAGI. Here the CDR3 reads CASRNGGDYGYTF. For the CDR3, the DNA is TGTGCCAGCCGGAACGGGGGCGACTATGGCTACACCTTC.

The CDR3 protein is CATSDPDGSQGEKLFF. In DNA form, the CDR3 reads TGTGCCACCAGTGACCCGGACGGATCCCAGGGCGAAAAACTGTTTTTT. The chain carries TRBV24-1 and TRBJ1-4; D possibly corresponds to TRBD1 (5 bases). V lost 4 bases and J 8 bases, leaving 19 bases between the germline ends. The length of the CDR3 is 16 residues. CDR1 and CDR2 from the germline V gene are KGHDR and SFDVKD.

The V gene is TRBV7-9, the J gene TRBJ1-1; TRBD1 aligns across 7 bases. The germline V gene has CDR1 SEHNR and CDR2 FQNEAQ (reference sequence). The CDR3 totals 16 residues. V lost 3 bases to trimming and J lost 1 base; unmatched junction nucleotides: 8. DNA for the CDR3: TGTGCCAGCAGCTTTACCTCGGGACAGCCGAACACTGAAGCTTTCTTT. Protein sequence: CASSFTSGQPNTEAFF.

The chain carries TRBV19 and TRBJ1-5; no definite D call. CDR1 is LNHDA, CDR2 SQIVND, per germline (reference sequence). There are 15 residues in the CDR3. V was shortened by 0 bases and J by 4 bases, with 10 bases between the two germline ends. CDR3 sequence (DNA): TGTGCCAGTAGTATAGATGGACCGAAAAATCAGCCCCAGCATTTT. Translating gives CASSIDGPKNQPQHF. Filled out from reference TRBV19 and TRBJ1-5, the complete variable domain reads DGGITQSPKYLFRKEGQNVTLSCEQNLNHDAMYWYRQDPGQGLRLIYYSQIVNDFQKGDIAEGYSVSREKKESFPLTVTSAQKNPTAFYLCASSIDGPKNQPQHFGDGTRLSIL.

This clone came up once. This CDR3 reads CASSVEGQGREKLFF. The DNA of the CDR3 is TGTGCCAGCAGCGTAGAGGGACAGGGACGTGAAAAACTGTTTTTT. This chain connects TRBV9 to TRBJ1-4; 9 bases agree with TRBD1. Germline V gene lookup returns CDR1 SGDLS and CDR2 YYNGEE. This CDR3 contains 15 residues. V was pared by 0 bases and J by 7 bases, with 4 bases of the junction left unmatched. Variable domain in full (rest from reference TRBV9 and TRBJ1-4): DSGVTQTPKHLITATGQRVTLRCSPRSGDLSVYWYQQSLDQGLQFLIQYYNGEERAKGNILERFSAQQFPDLHSELNLSSLELGDSALYFCASSVEGQGREKLFFGSGTQLSVL.

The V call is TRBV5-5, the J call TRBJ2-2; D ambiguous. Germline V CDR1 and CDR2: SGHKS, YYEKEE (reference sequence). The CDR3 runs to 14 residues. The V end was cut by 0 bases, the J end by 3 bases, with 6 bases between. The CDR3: CASSLGWDTGELFF. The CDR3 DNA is TGTGCCAGCAGCTTGGGTTGGGACACCGGGGAGCTGTTTTTT.

DNA for the CDR3: TGCGCCAGCAGCTTGGAATGGGAGGCGGGACTCCACTTT. Encoded protein: CASSLEWEAGLHF. V is TRBV5-1 and J is TRBJ1-6; D is unclear. V was cut by 0 bases and J by 16 bases, with 14 bases left in between. Germline values: CDR1 SGHRS, CDR2 YFSETQ. The CDR3 totals 13 residues.

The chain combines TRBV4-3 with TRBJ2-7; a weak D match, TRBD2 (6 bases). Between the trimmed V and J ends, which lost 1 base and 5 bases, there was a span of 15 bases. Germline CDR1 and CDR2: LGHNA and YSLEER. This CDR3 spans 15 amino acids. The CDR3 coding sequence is TGCGCCAGCAGCCAAGGACAGCGGGCGGTCCACGAGCAGTACTTC. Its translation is CASSQGQRAVHEQYF.

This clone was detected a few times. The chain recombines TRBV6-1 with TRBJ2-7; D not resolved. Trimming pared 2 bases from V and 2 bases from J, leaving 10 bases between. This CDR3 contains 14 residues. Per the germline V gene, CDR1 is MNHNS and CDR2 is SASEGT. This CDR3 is CASSESRRPYEQYF. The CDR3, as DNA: TGTGCCAGCAGTGAAAGCAGACGCCCCTACGAGCAGTACTTC.

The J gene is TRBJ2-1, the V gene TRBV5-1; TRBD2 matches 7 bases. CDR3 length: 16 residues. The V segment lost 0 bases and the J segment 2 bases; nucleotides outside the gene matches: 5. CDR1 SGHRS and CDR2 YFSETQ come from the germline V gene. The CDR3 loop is CASSLGSGGAYNEQFF. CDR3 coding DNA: TGCGCCAGCAGCTTGGGATCGGGAGGCGCCTACAATGAGCAGTTCTTC.